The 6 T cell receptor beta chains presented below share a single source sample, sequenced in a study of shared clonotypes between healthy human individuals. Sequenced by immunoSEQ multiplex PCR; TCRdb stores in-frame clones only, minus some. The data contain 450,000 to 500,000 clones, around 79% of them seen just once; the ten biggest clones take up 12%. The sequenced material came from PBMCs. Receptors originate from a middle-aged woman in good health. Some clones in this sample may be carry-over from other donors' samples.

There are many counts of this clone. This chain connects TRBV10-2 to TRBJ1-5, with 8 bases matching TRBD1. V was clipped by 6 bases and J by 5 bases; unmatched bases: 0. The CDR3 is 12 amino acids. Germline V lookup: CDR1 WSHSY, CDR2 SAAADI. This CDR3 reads CASRDRDQPQHF. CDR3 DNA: TGCGCCAGCAGGGACAGGGATCAGCCCCAGCATTTT.

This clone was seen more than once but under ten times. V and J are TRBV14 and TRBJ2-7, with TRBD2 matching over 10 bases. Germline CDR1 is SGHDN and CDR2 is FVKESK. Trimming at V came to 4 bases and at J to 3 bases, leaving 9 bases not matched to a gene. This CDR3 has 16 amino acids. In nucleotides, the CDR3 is TGTGCCAGCAGCCGAGCAGCTAGCGGGAGTGGCTACGAGCAGTACTTC. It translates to CASSRAASGSGYEQYF.

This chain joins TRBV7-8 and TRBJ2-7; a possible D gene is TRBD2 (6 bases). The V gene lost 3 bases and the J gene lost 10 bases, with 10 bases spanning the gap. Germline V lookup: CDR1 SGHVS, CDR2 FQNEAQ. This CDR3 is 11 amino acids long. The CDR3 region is CASSFGEEQYF. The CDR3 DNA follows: TGTGCCAGCAGCTTCGGGGAGGAACAGTACTTC.

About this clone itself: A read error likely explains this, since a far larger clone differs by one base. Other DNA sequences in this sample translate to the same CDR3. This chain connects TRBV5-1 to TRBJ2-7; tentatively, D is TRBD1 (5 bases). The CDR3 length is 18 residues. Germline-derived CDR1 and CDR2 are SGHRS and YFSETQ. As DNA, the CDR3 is TGCGCCAGCAGCTTGGCGTCAGGGCAGGATGCCAAGTCCTACGAGCAGTGCTTC. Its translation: CASSLASGQDAKSYEQCF.

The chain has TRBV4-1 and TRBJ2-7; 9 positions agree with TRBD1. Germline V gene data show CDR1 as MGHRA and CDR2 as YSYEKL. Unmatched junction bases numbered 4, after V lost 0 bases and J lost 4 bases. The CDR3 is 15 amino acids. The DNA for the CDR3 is TGCGCCAGCAGCCAAGACCACAGGGGGCTTTACGAGCAGTACTTC. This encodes CASSQDHRGLYEQYF.

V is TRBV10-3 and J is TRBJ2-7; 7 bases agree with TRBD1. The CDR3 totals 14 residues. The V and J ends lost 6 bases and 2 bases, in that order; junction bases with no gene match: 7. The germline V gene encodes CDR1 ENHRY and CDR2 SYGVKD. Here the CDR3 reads CAIRGGEGAYEQYF. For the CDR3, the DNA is TGTGCCATCAGAGGGGGCGAGGGGGCCTACGAGCAGTACTTC.